This T cell receptor beta chain came from a study of T cell responses to AZD1222 COVID-19 vaccine. With respect to this clone: Its cognate antigen is unknown.

The V and J ends lost 5 bases and 0 bases respectively, with 8 bases between them. The CDR3 has 13 residues. Germline-derived CDR1 and CDR2 are WSHSY and SAAADI. The table came from immunoSEQ multiplex PCR; TCRdb's copy has only in-frame clones and leaves some out. This sample has roughly 58,000 clones; 85% to 90% occur once, and the top ten carry 5.5% to 7%. Regarding the study as a whole: Clonal diversity may have been underestimated, and the donors were mostly white British, with more females than males. Baseline testing showed seropositivity in only a handful of AZD1222 recipients.

The chain is built from TRBV10-2 and TRBJ2-7; no clear D. The sequencing here drew on peripheral blood, taken 28 days after the second AZD1222 dose. This clonotype was obtained from an adult who received the AZD1222 COVID-19 vaccine. CDR3 sequence reads: CASSILSSYEQYF. For the CDR3, the DNA is TGCGCCAGCAGTATTTTAAGCTCCTACGAGCAGTACTTC.